Each of the 10 T cell receptor beta chains below was sequenced from the same sample in a study of control samples from healthy donors and cancer patients. Sequencing used immunoSEQ multiplex PCR; TCRdb keeps in-frame clones, though not all of them. The sample lists 200,000 to 250,000 clones, around 94% occurring once. Source material: blood. Receptors originate from a man aged 45-60 years in good health.

J is TRBJ1-5 and V is TRBV5-1; tentative D call: TRBD1 (6 bases). V lost 0 bases, J lost 6 bases, and 13 bases lay in between. Germline-derived CDR1 and CDR2 are SGHRS and YFSETQ. The CDR3 has 15 amino acids. CDR3: CASSLAAGAGQPQHF. The CDR3 DNA is TGCGCCAGCAGCTTGGCCGCGGGGGCGGGTCAGCCCCAGCATTTT. Full variable domain (outside the CDR3, taken from reference TRBV5-1 and TRBJ1-5): KAGVTQTPRYLIKTRGQQVTLSCSPISGHRSVSWYQQTPGQGLQFLFEYFSETQRNKGNFPGRFSGRQFSNSRSEMNVSTLELGDSALYLCASSLAAGAGQPQHFGDGTRLSIL.

This chain uses TRBV18 with TRBJ1-2; maybe TRBD1 (6 bases). The germline V and J ends were trimmed by 2 bases and 14 bases, with 15 bases remaining between them. This CDR3 comprises 12 residues. Germline CDR1 is KGHSH and CDR2 is LQKENI. In nucleotides, the CDR3 is TGTGCCAGCTCACCAGGGGGCCCCTTCTCTACCTTC. Protein: CASSPGGPFSTF.

The chain joins TRBV14 to TRBJ2-7, with D tentatively TRBD1 or TRBD2 (6 bases each). Looked up from germline, CDR1 is SGHDN and CDR2 is FVKESK. The CDR3 is 19 residues long. V gave up 0 bases and J gave up 0 bases, with 21 bases separating them. CDR3 DNA: TGTGCCAGCAGCCAAGAGGGGGGCGGACCCCTTGGGAGCTCCTACGAGCAGTACTTC. Its translation: CASSQEGGGPLGSSYEQYF.

The gene calls are TRBV4-3 and TRBJ2-3; 9 bases line up with TRBD2. CDR1 and CDR2 from the germline V gene are LGHNA and YSLEER. The CDR3 is made up of 16 amino acids. V was pared by 5 bases and J by 2 bases, with 8 bases of the junction left unmatched. The DNA for the CDR3 is TGCGCCAGCAGCGCTCAGCCTAGCGGGGCCACAGATACGCAGTATTTT. Its protein product is CASSAQPSGATDTQYF.

The genes are TRBV2 and TRBJ1-2; tentative D call: TRBD1 (6 bases). This CDR3 has 13 amino acids. Germline values: CDR1 SNHLY, CDR2 FYNNEI. Trimming took 10 bases from V and 3 from J, leaving 15 bases between them. Here the CDR3 DNA reads TGTGCCAACCCACGGGGGCAAGACTATGGCTACACCTTC. It codes for CANPRGQDYGYTF.

The V call is TRBV6-1, the J call TRBJ2-1, with 9 bases matching TRBD2. CDR1 MNHNS and CDR2 SASEGT come from the germline V gene. The junction had 4 bases not matched to a gene; V was cut back by 4 bases and J by 0 bases. The CDR3 contains 16 residues. The CDR3 reads CASSAFSGGSYNEQFF. The CDR3 coding sequence is TGTGCCAGCAGTGCCTTTAGCGGGGGCTCCTACAATGAGCAGTTCTTC.

This chain links TRBV25-1 with TRBJ2-2; maybe TRBD2 (6 bases). Germline loops: CDR1 MGHDK, CDR2 SYGVNS. The V and J ends lost 8 bases and 5 bases respectively, with 15 bases between them. This CDR3 spans 14 amino acids. CDR3 loop: CASPWRGGTGELFF. In nucleotides, the CDR3 is TGTGCCAGCCCCTGGCGGGGAGGTACCGGGGAGCTGTTTTTT.

J is TRBJ1-2 and V is TRBV28; no reliable D call. V was pared by 5 bases and J by 4 bases, with 14 bases between. CDR1 MDHEN and CDR2 SYDVKM come from the germline V gene. The length of the CDR3 is 14 residues. The CDR3 nucleotides read TGTGCCAGCAGTCTGCAGGAGGCCTTCTATGGCTACACCTTC. It yields the protein CASSLQEAFYGYTF.

The V and J genes are TRBV7-2 and TRBJ2-1; 9 positions agree with TRBD1. V shed 2 bases and J 6 bases; nucleotides not matched to a gene: 5. CDR3 length: 15 residues. Germline lookup yields CDR1 SGHTA and CDR2 FQGNSA. Here the CDR3 reads CASSLTGTGPNEQFF. CDR3 DNA sequence: TGTGCCAGCAGCTTAACCGGGACAGGGCCCAATGAGCAGTTCTTC.

The genes are TRBV3-1 (or the pseudogene TRBV3-2) and TRBJ2-1; D gene unclear. Trimming took off 2 bases at V and 9 bases at J, with 17 bases between the two ends. The CDR3 contains 15 residues. CDR1 and CDR2 from the germline V gene are LGHDT and YNNKEL (reference sequence). The DNA of the CDR3 is TGTGCCAGCAGCCAATATTTGATGGGTGAGAGTGAGCAGTTCTTC. Translation: CASSQYLMGESEQFF.